The subject of this entry is one T cell receptor beta chain. Purified naive CD4+ T cells were depleted of CD25+ Tregs. The germline CDR1 and CDR2 sequences are SGHRS and YFSETQ. This CDR3 contains 13 residues. The V end lost 4 bases, the J end lost 3 bases, and 8 bases lay between the germline ends. Constant-region reverse primers amplified full-length variable regions, followed by semi-nested Nested Universal Primer A PCR. TCRdb independently ran MiXCR on the 5' RACE reads; one entry per CDR3 protein. The sample has 8,000 or so distinct CDR3 sequences, roughly 65% seen once. The rearrangement joins TRBV5-1 to TRBJ1-3, with D maybe TRBD1 (5 bases). Source material: tumor-infiltrating naive CD4+ T cells sorted from the breast tumor. Subset described: naive CD4+ T cells, CD4+CD45RA+CD25-. This sequence was found in a female donor with breast cancer. This CDR3 is CASSQTDGNTIYF. The CDR3 region has the DNA TGCGCCAGCAGCCAGACAGATGGAAACACCATATATTTT.